The T cell receptor beta chain described here comes from a study of Graves' ophthalmopathy and Graves' hyperthyroidism. Study-wide background: At initial diagnosis, peripheral blood was obtained, and this preceded any treatment. Study findings and constraints: An approximately 82% specificity and just under 90% sensitivity were achieved by a 13-signature model that separated ophthalmopathy from stable hyperthyroidism.

Establishment of the diagnosis relied upon clinical symptoms, serum thyroxine, TRAb, thyroid ultrasound and orbital computed tomography. Amplified TCR beta CDR3 regions were obtained using RNA transcripts as template. Investigators did first-round RT-PCR with HTBI primers, then second-round multiplex PCR. TCRdb itself ran the multiplex PCR reads through MiXCR, one entry per CDR3 protein. The repertoire consists of approximately 330,000 distinct CDR3 sequences, with 15% to 20% occurring once and the leading ten covering 9% to 15%. V dropped 3 bases and J dropped 2 bases, with 11 bases sitting between them. This CDR3 contains 13 residues. Germline values: CDR1 DFQATT, CDR2 SNEGSKA (reference sequence). This clonotype was seen many times. What it recognizes is unknown.

The V gene is TRBV20-1, the J gene TRBJ2-7, with a weak D call TRBD1 (6 bases). Sequenced material: peripheral blood. This TCR was sampled from an adult man with Graves' ophthalmopathy. The CDR3 sequence: CSARDSKAYEQYF. In nucleotides, the CDR3 is TGCAGTGCTAGGGACAGTAAAGCCTACGAGCAGTACTTC.